What follows are 16 T cell receptor beta chains derived from one specimen sequenced in a study of blood T cell repertoires in COVID-19. Clones were sequenced by immunoSEQ multiplex PCR, and TCRdb holds only the in-frame ones, with some missing. The table has fewer than 250,000 clones, about 87% seen once. Material: peripheral blood. All receptors derive from a man in his sixties or seventies with acute or convalescent COVID-19.

This clone was counted a few times. This specimen includes other DNA sequences encoding the same CDR3. The rearrangement links TRBV11-2 to TRBJ1-2, with TRBD1 matching over 7 bases. The CDR3 consists of 13 residues. CDR1 is SGHAT, CDR2 FQNNGV, per germline. Trimming took 4 bases from V and 8 from J; bases not matched to a gene: 7. CDR3 sequence reads: CASSYGTVGGYTF. In nucleotides, the CDR3 is TGTGCCAGCAGCTATGGGACAGTCGGGGGCTACACCTTC.

This clone was seen a single time. CDR3 loop: CASSSDREGPQHF. DNA of the CDR3: TGTGCCAGCAGTTCGGACAGGGAAGGACCCCAGCATTTT. The chain links TRBV7-6 to TRBJ1-5, with TRBD1 matching over 8 bases. V trimming: 6 bases; J trimming: 10 bases; junction bases outside the gene matches: 8. The CDR3 consists of 13 residues. Germline CDR1 reads SGHVS; CDR2 reads FNYEAQ.

The V and J genes are TRBV7-9 and TRBJ2-5; 12 bases are shared with TRBD2. Germline trimming cut 1 base from V and 1 base from J; bases unmatched to any gene: 1. Germline CDR1 reads SEHNR; CDR2 reads FQNEAQ (reference sequence). The CDR3 runs to 16 residues. CDR3 sequence (DNA): TGTGCCAGCAGCTTAGGGACTAGCGGGATCCAAGAGACCCAGTACTTC. Protein: CASSLGTSGIQETQYF.

This clone was recorded a few times. The chain has TRBV4-2 and TRBJ1-2, with D perhaps matching TRBD1 (5 bases). Germline V gives CDR1 LGHNA, CDR2 YNFKEQ. The CDR3 runs 18 residues. V was clipped by 0 bases and J by 0 bases, with 17 bases between them. The CDR3: CASSQDQTGVAANYGYTF. As DNA, the CDR3 is TGTGCCAGCAGCCAAGACCAGACGGGGGTAGCAGCTAACTATGGCTACACCTTC.

This clone was counted a single time. The gene calls are TRBV19 and TRBJ1-5; tentatively, D is TRBD1 (5 bases). Germline CDR1 is LNHDA and CDR2 is SQIVND (reference sequence). There are 15 residues in the CDR3. V lost 7 bases to trimming and J lost 7 bases, with 20 bases between them. CDR3 region: CASTPQGILTQPQHF. CDR3 DNA sequence: TGTGCCAGTACCCCTCAGGGTATCCTTACCCAGCCCCAGCATTTT.

The CDR3 loop is CASSVDREETQYF. The CDR3 region has the DNA TGTGCCAGCAGTGTAGACAGGGAGGAGACCCAGTACTTC. V gene TRBV2 combines with J gene TRBJ2-5; the match to TRBD1 covers 7 bases. Trimming at V came to 4 bases and at J to 5 bases, leaving 4 bases not matched to a gene. This CDR3 comprises 13 residues. Germline assignment: CDR1 SNHLY and CDR2 FYNNEI.

This chain uses TRBV5-1 with TRBJ2-3; 8 positions agree with TRBD1. There are 15 residues in the CDR3. Trimming removed 1 base from V and 6 bases from J; junction bases left unmatched: 7. Germline CDR1 and CDR2: SGHRS and YFSETQ. The CDR3 DNA sequence: TGCGCCAGCAGCTTGTCTCCAGGGGGCTCGGATACGCAGTATTTT. Translating gives CASSLSPGGSDTQYF.

The DNA for the CDR3 is TGTGCCAGCAGTACCGGGACAGGGGCCCAAGCTTTCTTT. This encodes CASSTGTGAQAFF. This chain connects TRBV6-5 to TRBJ1-1, with TRBD1 matching over 10 bases. The CDR3 is 13 residues long. V was pared by 5 bases and J by 9 bases, with 6 bases of the junction left unmatched. The germline V gene has CDR1 MNHEY and CDR2 SVGAGI.

Only one count was recorded for this clone. The chain uses TRBV10-3 and TRBJ1-2, with TRBD1 as a possible D gene (5 bases). The V gene lost 4 bases and the J gene lost 6 bases, with 9 bases spanning the gap. Germline-derived CDR1 and CDR2 are ENHRY and SYGVKD. The CDR3 is 12 residues long. CDR3: CAISARGDGYTF. The CDR3 DNA reads as TGTGCCATCAGTGCAAGGGGTGATGGCTACACCTTC.

This clone was observed once. The chain uses TRBV25-1 and TRBJ2-7, with D unclear. The germline gives CDR1 MGHDK, CDR2 SYGVNS. The CDR3 consists of 13 residues. Deletions cut 3 bases from V and 2 bases from J, with 8 bases between. Here the CDR3 reads CASSDLRTYEQYF. The CDR3 DNA follows: TGTGCCAGCAGTGACCTGAGAACCTACGAGCAGTACTTC.

V is TRBV6-5 and J is TRBJ1-1, with 9 nucleotides matching TRBD1. CDR1 MNHEY and CDR2 SVGAGI come from the germline V gene. J was trimmed by 7 bases and V by 0 bases; bases with no gene match: 6. This CDR3 is 15 amino acids long. CDR3 loop: CASSYSGTGSFEAFF. CDR3 bases: TGTGCCAGCAGTTACTCCGGGACAGGGTCTTTTGAAGCTTTCTTT.

The rearrangement joins TRBV4-1 to TRBJ2-4; a possible D gene is TRBD2 (5 bases). Germline CDR1 reads MGHRA; CDR2 reads YSYEKL. The CDR3 is 13 amino acids. V was clipped by 1 base and J by 10 bases, with 11 bases between them. CDR3 amino acids: CASSQAGVGIQYF. CDR3 DNA: TGCGCCAGCAGCCAAGCCGGGGTTGGGATTCAGTACTTC.

This clone appeared once. The genes are TRBV5-4 and TRBJ2-7; TRBD2 agrees at 9 bases. Germline values: CDR1 SGHNT, CDR2 YYREEE (reference sequence). J lost 7 bases, V lost 2 bases, and 10 bases had no gene match. This CDR3 has 15 residues. The CDR3 DNA reads as TGTGCCAGCAGCTTCGAGACTAGCGGCTTTAGGGAGCAGTACTTC. Its translation is CASSFETSGFREQYF.

The chain links TRBV15 to TRBJ2-1, with D possibly matching TRBD2 (6 bases). Trimming pared 0 bases from V and 15 bases from J, leaving 12 bases between. This CDR3 is 12 amino acids long. In germline, CDR1 is LNHNV, CDR2 YYDKDF (reference sequence). The CDR3 loop reads CATSRDRRDLFF. CDR3 nucleotide sequence: TGTGCCACCAGCAGAGATCGGCGGGACCTGTTCTTC. Filled out from reference TRBV15 and TRBJ2-1, the complete variable domain reads DAMVIQNPRYQVTQFGKPVTLSCSQTLNHNVMYWYQQKSSQAPKLLFHYYDKDFNNEADTPDNFQSRRPNTSFCFLDIRSPGLGDTAMYLCATSRDRRDLFFGPGTRLTVL.

This clone was recorded once. The CDR3 DNA follows: TGTGCCAGCAGTTTGGTCCCCACGACAAGGGGCTGGTTAGGTCCAAGGAGCACAGATACGCAGTATTTT. Amino acid sequence: CASSLVPTTRGWLGPRSTDTQYF. The rearrangement uses TRBV28 and TRBJ2-3, with D possibly being TRBD1 (5 bases). The CDR3 length is 23 residues. From germline, CDR1 is MDHEN and CDR2 SYDVKM. V lost 3 bases and J lost 0, with 34 bases in between.

This clone was seen only once. V gene TRBV12-3 or TRBV12-4 combines with J gene TRBJ2-7; D unresolved. The CDR3 is 13 residues long. The V end was cut by 8 bases, the J end by 5 bases, with 16 bases between. The CDR3 nucleotides read TGTGCCAGCGCCCTAGAGGCCCCCAACGAGCAGTACTTC. The encoded protein is CASALEAPNEQYF.